The 28 T cell receptor beta chains presented below share a single source sample, sequenced in a study of technical replicates of blood from a few donors. Data came from immunoSEQ multiplex PCR; TCRdb stores just in-frame clones and leaves some out. Here the sample spans tens of thousands of clones, 90% to 98% being singletons. The sequencing input was T cells isolated from PBMCs. Receptor source: a human donor in good health.

This rearrangement joins TRBV11-3 to TRBJ2-7; D is unresolved. The CDR3 is 14 amino acids. V was cut by 3 bases and J by 3 bases, with 12 bases left in between. Per the germline V gene, CDR1 is SGHNT and CDR2 is YENEEA. CDR3: CASSFLSRFYEQYF. CDR3 bases: TGTGCCAGCAGCTTTTTATCCAGGTTCTACGAGCAGTACTTC.

CDR3 region: CASSRGTPSSYNEQFF. DNA of the CDR3: TGTGCCAGCAGCAGAGGGACTCCCAGCTCCTACAATGAGCAGTTCTTC. The chain combines TRBV4-2 with TRBJ2-1, with D perhaps TRBD2 (6 bases). The CDR3 has 16 residues. Trimming removed 5 bases from V and 0 bases from J, with 14 bases in between. Germline V lookup: CDR1 LGHNA, CDR2 YNFKEQ.

The chain employs TRBV6-1 and TRBJ2-1; a possible D gene is TRBD2 (5 bases). Trimming took 6 bases from V and 6 from J, leaving 15 bases between them. The germline V gene encodes CDR1 MNHNS and CDR2 SASEGT. The length of the CDR3 is 14 residues. CDR3 region: CASSPLVEGNEQFF. In DNA form, the CDR3 reads TGTGCCAGCAGCCCCCTTGTTGAGGGCAATGAGCAGTTCTTC.

The rearrangement links TRBV30 to TRBJ2-3; 16 bases align to TRBD2. This CDR3 is 18 amino acids long. The junction had 9 bases not matched to a gene; V was cut back by 5 bases and J by 1 base. Germline loops: CDR1 GTSNPN, CDR2 SVGIG (reference sequence). The CDR3 region has the DNA TGTGCCTGGCCGGGACTAGCGGGGGGGATCCACTGCACAGATACGCAGTATTTT. Its protein product is CAWPGLAGGIHCTDTQYF.

V gene TRBV5-1 combines with J gene TRBJ2-5; D is unclear. The ends were cut back, 5 bases at V and 5 bases at J, with 7 bases in the middle. Germline V gene sequence: CDR1 SGHRS, CDR2 YFSETQ. CDR3 length: 11 amino acids. This chain's CDR3 is CASREMETQYF. The CDR3 DNA is TGCGCCAGCAGGGAGATGGAGACCCAGTACTTC.

This clone showed up just once. This chain connects TRBV5-1 to TRBJ2-3; 8 bases align to TRBD1. The germline CDR1 and CDR2 sequences are SGHRS and YFSETQ. With V trimmed by 0 bases and J by 2 bases, 5 bases remained unmatched. CDR3 length equals 16 residues. The CDR3 spells CASSLAGGQVTDTQYF. DNA for the CDR3: TGCGCCAGCAGCTTGGCTGGGGGACAGGTCACAGATACGCAGTATTTT.

The rearrangement uses TRBV19 and TRBJ2-7; D perhaps matches TRBD1 (5 bases). CDR3 length: 15 residues. In germline, CDR1 is LNHDA, CDR2 SQIVND (reference sequence). V shed 1 base and J shed 0 bases, with 10 bases lying between them. This CDR3 reads CASSIVQGNSYEQYF. The CDR3, as DNA: TGTGCCAGTAGTATAGTTCAGGGCAACTCCTACGAGCAGTACTTC.

V gene TRBV9 combines with J gene TRBJ1-5; unclear D gene. Germline V lookup: CDR1 SGDLS, CDR2 YYNGEE. The CDR3 consists of 15 residues. The ends were cut back, 0 bases at V and 1 base at J, with 8 bases in the middle. CDR3 residues: CASSVVTESNQPQHF. DNA of the CDR3: TGTGCCAGCAGCGTAGTTACGGAGAGCAATCAGCCCCAGCATTTT. Full variable domain (rest looked up from reference TRBV9 and TRBJ1-5): DSGVTQTPKHLITATGQRVTLRCSPRSGDLSVYWYQQSLDQGLQFLIQYYNGEERAKGNILERFSAQQFPDLHSELNLSSLELGDSALYFCASSVVTESNQPQHFGDGTRLSIL.

This chain connects TRBV14 to TRBJ2-3, with TRBD2 matching over 9 bases. V gave up 3 bases and J gave up 0 bases; unmatched junction bases: 10. Germline V CDR1 and CDR2: SGHDN, FVKESK. CDR3 length: 18 amino acids. CDR3 in amino acids: CASSQASGASFSTDTQYF. The CDR3 region has the DNA TGTGCCAGCAGCCAGGCTAGCGGGGCTTCCTTTAGCACAGATACGCAGTATTTT.

The chain uses TRBV11-2 and TRBJ1-2; 8 bases map to TRBD1. The CDR3 is 15 residues long. After removal of 5 bases from V and 3 bases from J, the junction contained 8 bases not matched to a gene. Germline-derived CDR1 and CDR2 are SGHAT and FQNNGV. The DNA of the CDR3 is TGTGCCAGCAGCGCGGGCCCAGGGGGCCACTATGGCTACACCTTC. This sequence encodes CASSAGPGGHYGYTF.

The chain has TRBV5-6 and TRBJ2-7; TRBD1 agrees at 9 bases. The germline V gene encodes CDR1 SGHDT and CDR2 YYEEEE. V shed 4 bases, J shed 9 bases, and the junction held 8 bases outside the gene matches. The CDR3 length is 13 residues. The CDR3 sequence: CASSPWTGATQYF. The CDR3 DNA follows: TGTGCCAGCAGCCCATGGACAGGGGCTACGCAGTACTTC.

The V gene is TRBV4-1, the J gene TRBJ2-3, with 7 bases lining up with TRBD2. Germline CDR1 and CDR2: MGHRA and YSYEKL. The V segment lost 1 base and the J segment 2 bases; nucleotides outside the gene matches: 9. The CDR3 has 17 amino acids. The CDR3 here is CASSQGLLAADTDTQYF. The CDR3, as DNA: TGCGCCAGCAGCCAAGGCCTGCTAGCGGCGGACACAGATACGCAGTATTTT.

The chain is built from TRBV25-1 and TRBJ2-3, with D unresolved. Germline CDR1 reads MGHDK; CDR2 reads SYGVNS. The CDR3 totals 14 residues. The V gene lost 3 bases and the J gene lost 2 bases, with 9 bases spanning the gap. The DNA of the CDR3 is TGTGCCAGCAGTGACCCTTTACACACAGATACGCAGTATTTT. Translated: CASSDPLHTDTQYF.

The DNA for the CDR3 is TGTGCCAGCAGCACAAGGACAGGGGGCACGACGCAGTTCTTC. Encoded protein: CASSTRTGGTTQFF. The rearrangement joins TRBV14 to TRBJ2-1, with 11 bases lining up with TRBD1. The CDR3 spans 14 residues. J gave up 12 bases and V 5 bases, and 9 bases lay outside the gene matches. The germline V gene has CDR1 SGHDN and CDR2 FVKESK.

This chain links TRBV27 with TRBJ1-5, with 8 positions matching TRBD1. The CDR3 has 16 amino acids. The V gene end was trimmed by 5 bases and the J gene end by 1 base; junction bases not matched to a gene: 7. Germline values: CDR1 MNHEY, CDR2 SMNVEV (reference sequence). CDR3: CASSVTQGVSNQPQHF. The CDR3 DNA follows: TGTGCCAGCAGTGTAACACAGGGGGTAAGCAATCAGCCCCAGCATTTT.

As DNA, the CDR3 is TGCGCCAGCAGTGAGTCGACTCAGGGGTTGGGGGGCTACACCTTC. Protein: CASSESTQGLGGYTF. The chain uses TRBV10-2 and TRBJ1-2, with a weak D call TRBD1 (6 bases). V lost 0 bases and J lost 8, with 16 bases in between. The CDR3 consists of 15 residues. Per germline, CDR1 WSHSY and CDR2 SAAADI.

The gene calls are TRBV15 and TRBJ1-1; TRBD1 agrees at 7 bases. This CDR3 has 15 residues. Germline lookup yields CDR1 LNHNV and CDR2 YYDKDF (reference sequence). The trim removed 6 bases at V and 0 bases at J, leaving 7 bases unmatched. This CDR3 is CATRSGGFMNTEAFF. In nucleotides, the CDR3 is TGTGCCACCAGATCAGGGGGATTTATGAACACTGAAGCTTTCTTT.

This chain joins TRBV27 and TRBJ2-7, with 8 bases that match TRBD2. The CDR3 has 13 residues. V was clipped by 3 bases and J by 4 bases; unmatched bases: 2. Germline assignment: CDR1 MNHEY and CDR2 SMNVEV (reference sequence). The DNA of the CDR3 is TGTGCCAGCAGTTTGTTAGCGGGATACGAGCAGTACTTC. Residues: CASSLLAGYEQYF.

The V call is TRBV5-1, the J call TRBJ2-7; 10 bases are shared with TRBD1. Germline CDR1 and CDR2: SGHRS and YFSETQ. V shed 2 bases, J shed 0 bases, and the junction held 2 bases outside the gene matches. CDR3 length: 15 residues. CDR3 DNA: TGCGCCAGCAGCTTAAGGACAGGGGGCTCCTACGAGCAGTACTTC. Residues: CASSLRTGGSYEQYF.

This clone was seen a single time. The chain recombines TRBV5-1 with TRBJ1-1; perhaps TRBD1 as D (6 bases). Germline CDR1 SGHRS, CDR2 YFSETQ. The CDR3 sequence is 13 residues long. V was pared by 4 bases and J by 3 bases, with 10 bases between. Here the CDR3 reads CASSANRDTEAFF. Here the CDR3 DNA reads TGCGCCAGCAGCGCCAACAGGGACACTGAAGCTTTCTTT.

CDR3 in amino acids: CASSAVGTRSYEQYF. In DNA, the CDR3 is TGTGCCAGCAGTGCAGTAGGGACAAGATCCTACGAGCAGTACTTC. This chain joins TRBV6-1 and TRBJ2-7; D is possibly TRBD1 (6 bases). Germline values: CDR1 MNHNS, CDR2 SASEGT. Trimming removed 4 bases from V and 1 base from J, with 14 bases in between. This CDR3 comprises 15 residues.

The V call is TRBV5-1, the J call TRBJ2-7; D is perhaps TRBD2 (5 bases). The CDR3 runs to 14 residues. V lost 4 bases, J lost 2 bases, and 13 bases lay in between. From germline, CDR1 is SGHRS and CDR2 YFSETQ. The CDR3 bases are TGCGCCAGCAGCCCCGGGGTTCTAACCTACGAGCAGTACTTC. It specifies CASSPGVLTYEQYF.

The chain uses TRBV30 and TRBJ1-3, with a possible D match to TRBD1 (5 bases). Germline V CDR1 and CDR2: GTSNPN, SVGIG (reference sequence). The CDR3 contains 16 residues. V lost 5 bases and J lost 1, with 18 bases in between. The DNA for the CDR3 is TGTGCCTGGGGGGGAGGCAAACTCATATCTGGAAACACCATATATTTT. Its translation: CAWGGGKLISGNTIYF.

The CDR3 coding sequence is TGTGCCAGCAGTGACTCGACAGGGGGCTACAATGAGCAGTTCTTC. Translation: CASSDSTGGYNEQFF. This rearrangement joins TRBV6-4 to TRBJ2-1; 9 positions agree with TRBD1. The J segment lost 3 bases and the V segment lost 0 bases, leaving 0 bases of the junction unmatched. The length of the CDR3 is 15 residues. The V gene's germline CDR1 is MRHNA and CDR2 SNTAGT.

The chain combines TRBV18 with TRBJ1-5, with 7 bases aligning to TRBD1. Trimming at V came to 6 bases and at J to 4 bases, leaving 6 bases not matched to a gene. There are 14 residues in the CDR3. Germline-derived CDR1 and CDR2 are KGHSH and LQKENI. CDR3 amino acids: CASSPGTANQPQHF. In DNA form, the CDR3 reads TGTGCCAGCTCGCCCGGGACAGCTAATCAGCCCCAGCATTTT.

V is TRBV18 and J is TRBJ2-3; the D gene is possibly TRBD1 (6 bases). CDR3 length: 15 amino acids. Trimming stripped 0 bases from V and 2 bases from J, with 9 bases between. Germline V gene sequence: CDR1 KGHSH, CDR2 LQKENI. This CDR3 is CASSPPDSPTDTQYF. The CDR3 DNA is TGTGCCAGCTCACCACCGGACAGCCCCACAGATACGCAGTATTTT.

The CDR3 sequence is CASSEDAGGYQPQHF. CDR3 sequence (DNA): TGTGCCAGCAGTGAAGATGCAGGGGGCTATCAGCCCCAGCATTTT. The chain links TRBV6-1 to TRBJ1-5; 8 bases are a match to TRBD1. Trimming cost V 1 base and J 5 bases; bases outside gene matches: 4. The CDR3 covers 15 residues. Per germline, CDR1 MNHNS and CDR2 SASEGT.

V usage is TRBV5-1 and J usage is TRBJ2-5; 7 bases align to TRBD2. The V and J ends lost 0 bases and 2 bases, in that order; junction bases with no gene match: 4. The CDR3 runs 15 residues. CDR1 and CDR2 from the germline V gene are SGHRS and YFSETQ. Written as DNA, the CDR3 is TGCGCCAGCAGCTTGGTAGCTAGCGGTCAAGAGACCCAGTACTTC. This sequence encodes CASSLVASGQETQYF.